This entry lists 14 T cell receptor beta chains sequenced from one sample in a study of shared clonotypes between healthy human individuals. Data came from immunoSEQ multiplex PCR; TCRdb stores just in-frame clones and leaves some out. The sample lists over 1.4 million clones; around 97% were seen once. The material sequenced was naive CD4+ T cells sorted from blood. The subset denotes: CD45RA+ positively selected. These receptors all stem from a man in his thirties or forties in good health.

The chain couples TRBV13 to TRBJ2-5; TRBD2 aligns across 8 bases. The germline CDR1 and CDR2 sequences are PRHDT and FYEKMQ (reference sequence). The V and J ends lost 5 bases and 3 bases, in that order; junction bases with no gene match: 17. This CDR3 contains 18 residues. CDR3 sequence reads: CASSRRIVGRAGEETQYF. CDR3 coding DNA: TGTGCCAGCAGCCGACGCATTGTCGGGAGGGCCGGAGAAGAGACCCAGTACTTC.

This chain joins TRBV19 and TRBJ2-7; D possibly corresponds to TRBD2 (5 bases). Germline assignment: CDR1 LNHDA and CDR2 SQIVND (reference sequence). V was cut by 9 bases and J by 7 bases, with 19 bases left in between. The CDR3 is 13 amino acids. The CDR3, as DNA: TGTGCCAGCACTAGTAGGACGGAAAGGGAGCAGTACTTC. Protein: CASTSRTEREQYF.

The chain employs TRBV18 and TRBJ2-3; D ambiguous. Germline CDR1 and CDR2: KGHSH and LQKENI. Between the trimmed V and J ends, which lost 2 bases and 6 bases, there was a span of 15 bases. CDR3 size: 15 residues. CDR3: CASSPDGRIKDTQYF. The CDR3 bases are TGTGCCAGCTCACCAGACGGTAGAATCAAGGATACGCAGTATTTT.

The chain joins TRBV18 to TRBJ2-1; 13 bases are a match to TRBD2. CDR1 KGHSH and CDR2 LQKENI come from the germline V gene. This CDR3 has 15 residues. V gave up 6 bases and J gave up 5 bases; unmatched junction bases: 4. This chain's CDR3 is CASSLGTSGNNEQFF. In DNA form, the CDR3 reads TGTGCCAGCTCCCTCGGGACTAGCGGGAACAATGAGCAGTTCTTC.

The chain employs TRBV5-4 and TRBJ1-3, with TRBD1 identical over 11 bases. The CDR3 is 18 amino acids. Germline assignment: CDR1 SGHNT and CDR2 YYREEE (reference sequence). Trimming took 4 bases from V and 0 from J; bases not matched to a gene: 9. The CDR3 coding sequence is TGTGCCAGCAGCCGAGGGGGGACAGGGGGACACTCTGGAAACACCATATATTTT. It specifies CASSRGGTGGHSGNTIYF.

The sample holds one count of this clone. The rearrangement links TRBV9 to TRBJ2-3, with 10 bases fitting TRBD2. The CDR3 loop spans 18 amino acids. Losses at the gene ends were 0 bases for V and 3 bases for J; bases not matched to a gene: 10. Germline V gene lookup returns CDR1 SGDLS and CDR2 YYNGEE. The CDR3 nucleotides read TGTGCCAGCAGCGTAGATCCCAGCGGGAGGGTCCAGACAGATACGCAGTATTTT. Amino acid sequence: CASSVDPSGRVQTDTQYF.

The chain carries TRBV10-3 and TRBJ2-2; TRBD1 matches at 7 bases. The CDR3 is made up of 15 amino acids. J was trimmed by 3 bases and V by 3 bases; bases with no gene match: 4. Germline V gene lookup returns CDR1 ENHRY and CDR2 SYGVKD. CDR3 residues: CAISEQGTHTGELFF. CDR3 nucleotides: TGTGCCATCAGTGAACAGGGGACGCACACCGGGGAGCTGTTTTTT.

This clone was found a few times. The chain has TRBV2 and TRBJ1-4, with a tentative D call TRBD1 (5 bases). The CDR3 is made up of 15 amino acids. Germline V CDR1 and CDR2: SNHLY, FYNNEI. Trimming stripped 3 bases from V and 3 bases from J, with 11 bases between. The CDR3 sequence: CASSDPWGPNEKLFF. In DNA form, the CDR3 reads TGTGCCAGCAGTGACCCCTGGGGACCTAATGAAAAACTGTTTTTT.

The chain is built from TRBV2 and TRBJ2-1; D is uncertain. V lost 6 bases to trimming and J lost 7 bases, with 7 bases between them. CDR3 length equals 11 residues. The germline V gene has CDR1 SNHLY and CDR2 FYNNEI. The CDR3 DNA reads as TGTGCCAGCAGAGAATTTAATGAGCAGTTCTTC. Its translation is CASREFNEQFF.

The V call is TRBV27, the J call TRBJ2-7; 9 bases fit TRBD1. The CDR3 loop spans 15 amino acids. Trimming cost V 4 bases and J 2 bases; bases outside gene matches: 6. Germline V gene data show CDR1 as MNHEY and CDR2 as SMNVEV (reference sequence). CDR3 in DNA: TGTGCCAGCAGTTCATCGACAGGGGGGACCTACGAGCAGTACTTC. Translation gives CASSSSTGGTYEQYF.

The chain couples TRBV6-6 to TRBJ2-5; D may be TRBD2 (6 bases). The CDR3 length is 13 residues. Trimming stripped 7 bases from V and 3 bases from J, with 12 bases between. Germline loops: CDR1 MNHNY, CDR2 SVGAGI (reference sequence). CDR3 bases: TGTGCCAGCACCCGTTGGGGGGAAGAGACCCAGTACTTC. Its protein is CASTRWGEETQYF.

The chain joins TRBV11-3 to TRBJ2-3; no clear D. Germline V gene sequence: CDR1 SGHNT, CDR2 YENEEA. The CDR3 totals 12 residues. V dropped 6 bases and J dropped 5 bases, with 9 bases sitting between them. The CDR3 reads CASRGNEDTQYF. The CDR3 DNA reads TGTGCCAGCAGGGGAAACGAAGATACGCAGTATTTT. Complete variable domain (other parts from reference TRBV11-3 and TRBJ2-3): EAGVVQSPRYKIIEKKQPVAFWCNPISGHNTLYWYLQNLGQGPELLIRYENEEAVDDSQLPKDRFSAERLKGVDSTLKIQPAELGDSAVYLCASRGNEDTQYFGPGTRLTVL.

This clone appeared a single time. This chain links TRBV18 with TRBJ1-2; no firm D call. CDR3 length: 15 amino acids. The germline V gene encodes CDR1 KGHSH and CDR2 LQKENI. V was trimmed by 3 bases and J by 0 bases, leaving 11 bases between them. The chain's CDR3 is CASSPREHANYGYTF. In DNA form, the CDR3 reads TGTGCCAGCTCACCGAGAGAACACGCTAACTATGGCTACACCTTC.

The V gene is TRBV6-5, the J gene TRBJ1-5; D remains ambiguous. The germline V and J ends were trimmed by 6 bases and 4 bases, with 7 bases remaining between them. Germline CDR1 reads MNHEY; CDR2 reads SVGAGI. This CDR3 has 12 residues. The CDR3 coding sequence is TGTGCCAGCAGAAAAAAGAATCAGCCCCAGCATTTT. Residues: CASRKKNQPQHF.